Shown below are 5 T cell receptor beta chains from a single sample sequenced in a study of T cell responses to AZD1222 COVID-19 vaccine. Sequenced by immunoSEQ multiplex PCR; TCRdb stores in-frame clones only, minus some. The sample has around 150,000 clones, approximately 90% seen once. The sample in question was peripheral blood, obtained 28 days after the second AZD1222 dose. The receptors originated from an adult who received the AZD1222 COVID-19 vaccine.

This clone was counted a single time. The CDR3 nucleotides read TGTGCCAGCAACGTAGAAGGAGCAGATACGCAGTATTTT. Its translation: CASNVEGADTQYF. The V call is TRBV19, the J call TRBJ2-3; D call uncertain. This CDR3 comprises 13 residues. V was pared by 9 bases and J by 4 bases, with 14 bases between. Germline V CDR1 and CDR2: LNHDA, SQIVND (reference sequence).

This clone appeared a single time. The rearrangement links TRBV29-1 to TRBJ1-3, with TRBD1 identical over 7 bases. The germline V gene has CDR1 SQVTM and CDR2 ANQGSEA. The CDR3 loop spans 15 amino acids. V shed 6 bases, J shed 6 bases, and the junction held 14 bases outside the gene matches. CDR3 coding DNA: TGCAGCGTGACCCCCTTCGGAGGGGGCGAAAACACCATATATTTT. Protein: CSVTPFGGGENTIYF. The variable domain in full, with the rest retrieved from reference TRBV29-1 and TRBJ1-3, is SAVISQKPSRDICQRGTSLTIQCQVDSQVTMMFWYRQQPGQSLTLIATANQGSEATYESGFVIDKFPISRPNLTFSTLTVSNMSPEDSSIYLCSVTPFGGGENTIYFGEGSWLTVV.

The CDR3 nucleotides are TGTGCCAGTAGCCTATCCGATACAGGGCCCAGTGGGTACACCTTC. This translates into CASSLSDTGPSGYTF. The chain employs TRBV19 and TRBJ1-2, with D tentatively TRBD1 (6 bases). This CDR3 spans 15 amino acids. Germline V gene data show CDR1 as LNHDA and CDR2 as SQIVND (reference sequence). Trimming pared 6 bases from V and 11 bases from J, leaving 25 bases between.

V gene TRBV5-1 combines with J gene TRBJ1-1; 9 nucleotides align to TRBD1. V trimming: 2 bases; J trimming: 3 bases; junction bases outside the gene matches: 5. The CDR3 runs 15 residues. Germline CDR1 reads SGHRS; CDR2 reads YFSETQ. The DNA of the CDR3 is TGCGCCAGCAGCTTACAGGGGGCGCGGGACACTGAAGCTTTCTTT. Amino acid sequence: CASSLQGARDTEAFF.

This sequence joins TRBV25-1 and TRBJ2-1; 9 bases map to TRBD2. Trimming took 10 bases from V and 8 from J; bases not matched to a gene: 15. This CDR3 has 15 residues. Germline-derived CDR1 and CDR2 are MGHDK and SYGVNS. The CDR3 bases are TGTGCCACCCAAAGGGATAGCGGGAGAGGGGATGAGCAGTTCTTC. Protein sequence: CATQRDSGRGDEQFF.